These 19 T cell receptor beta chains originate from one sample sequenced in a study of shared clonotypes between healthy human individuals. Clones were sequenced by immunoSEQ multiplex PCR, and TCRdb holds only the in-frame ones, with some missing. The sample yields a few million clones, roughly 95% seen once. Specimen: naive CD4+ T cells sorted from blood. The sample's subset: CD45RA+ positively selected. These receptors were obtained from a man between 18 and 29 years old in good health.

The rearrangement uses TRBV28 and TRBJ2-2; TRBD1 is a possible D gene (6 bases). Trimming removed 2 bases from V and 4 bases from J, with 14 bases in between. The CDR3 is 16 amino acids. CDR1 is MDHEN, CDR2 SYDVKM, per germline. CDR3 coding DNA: TGTGCCAGCAGTTTACTCTCTGGACAGATCACCGGGGAGCTGTTTTTT. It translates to CASSLLSGQITGELFF.

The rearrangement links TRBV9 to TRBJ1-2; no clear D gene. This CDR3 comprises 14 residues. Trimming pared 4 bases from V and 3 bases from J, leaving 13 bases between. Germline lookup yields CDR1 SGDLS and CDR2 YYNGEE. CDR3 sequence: CASSRPPWDYGYTF. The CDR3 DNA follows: TGTGCCAGCAGCCGACCACCGTGGGACTATGGCTACACCTTC.

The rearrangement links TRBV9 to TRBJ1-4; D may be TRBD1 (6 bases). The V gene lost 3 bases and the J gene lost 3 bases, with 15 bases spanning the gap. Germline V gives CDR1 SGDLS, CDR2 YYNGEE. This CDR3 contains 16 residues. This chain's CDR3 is CASSALGGAANEKLFF. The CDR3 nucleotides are TGTGCCAGCAGCGCCCTTGGGGGGGCTGCTAATGAAAAACTGTTTTTT.

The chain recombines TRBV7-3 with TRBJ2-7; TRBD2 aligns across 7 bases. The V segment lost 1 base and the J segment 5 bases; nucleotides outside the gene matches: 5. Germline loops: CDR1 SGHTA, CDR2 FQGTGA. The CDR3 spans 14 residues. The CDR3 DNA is TGTGCCAGCAGCTTAATGGGAGGGTTCGACGAGCAGTACTTC. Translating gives CASSLMGGFDEQYF.

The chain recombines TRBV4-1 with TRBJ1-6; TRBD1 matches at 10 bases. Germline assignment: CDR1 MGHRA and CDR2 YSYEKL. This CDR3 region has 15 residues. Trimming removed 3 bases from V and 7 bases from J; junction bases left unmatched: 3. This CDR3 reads CASSHAGQGNSPLHF. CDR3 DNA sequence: TGCGCCAGCAGCCACGCGGGACAGGGGAATTCACCCCTCCACTTT.

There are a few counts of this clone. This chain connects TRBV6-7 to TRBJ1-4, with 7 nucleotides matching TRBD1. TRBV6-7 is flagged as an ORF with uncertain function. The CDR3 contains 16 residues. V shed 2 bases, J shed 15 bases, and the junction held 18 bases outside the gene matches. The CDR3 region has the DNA TGTGCCAGCAGTTACCGCGGAACAGGGGAGTCATATCGGGTGTTTTTT. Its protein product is CASSYRGTGESYRVFF.

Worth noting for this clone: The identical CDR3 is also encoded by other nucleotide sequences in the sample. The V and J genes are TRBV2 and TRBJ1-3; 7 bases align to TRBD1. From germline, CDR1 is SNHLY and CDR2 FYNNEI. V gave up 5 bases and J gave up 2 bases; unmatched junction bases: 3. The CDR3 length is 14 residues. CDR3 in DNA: TGTGCCAGCAGTAGGGGGACAGCTGGAAACACCATATATTTT. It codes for CASSRGTAGNTIYF. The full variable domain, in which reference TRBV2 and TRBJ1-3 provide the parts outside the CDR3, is EPEVTQTPSHQVTQMGQEVILRCVPISNHLYFYWYRQILGQKVEFLVSFYNNEISEKSEIFDDQFSVERPDGSNFTLKIRSTKLEDSAMYFCASSRGTAGNTIYFGEGSWLTVV.

Here the CDR3 reads CASSPRTASYGYTF. Here the CDR3 DNA reads TGTGCCAGCAGCCCTCGGACAGCTTCCTATGGCTACACCTTC. This sequence joins TRBV7-9 and TRBJ1-2; maybe TRBD1 (6 bases). This CDR3 has 14 amino acids. Trimming removed 5 bases from V and 4 bases from J, with 14 bases in between. CDR1 and CDR2 (germline): SEHNR, FQNEAQ (reference sequence).

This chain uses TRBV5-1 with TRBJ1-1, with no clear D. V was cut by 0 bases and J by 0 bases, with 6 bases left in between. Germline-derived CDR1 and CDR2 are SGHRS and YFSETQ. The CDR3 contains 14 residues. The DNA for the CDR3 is TGCGCCAGCAGCTTGGGGTGGTTGAACACTGAAGCTTTCTTT. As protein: CASSLGWLNTEAFF.

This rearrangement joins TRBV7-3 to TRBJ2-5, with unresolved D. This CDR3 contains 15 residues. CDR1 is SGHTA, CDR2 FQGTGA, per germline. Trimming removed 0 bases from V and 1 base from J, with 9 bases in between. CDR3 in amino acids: CASSLTGHLQETQYF. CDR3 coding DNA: TGTGCCAGCAGCTTAACCGGGCACCTCCAAGAGACCCAGTACTTC.

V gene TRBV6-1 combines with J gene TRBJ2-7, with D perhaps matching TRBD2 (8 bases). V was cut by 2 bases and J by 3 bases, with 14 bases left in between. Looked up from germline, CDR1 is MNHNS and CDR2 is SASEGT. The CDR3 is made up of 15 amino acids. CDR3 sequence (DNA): TGTGCCAGCAGTGAACGGGAGGGGGCTTACTACGAGCAGTACTTC. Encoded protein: CASSEREGAYYEQYF.

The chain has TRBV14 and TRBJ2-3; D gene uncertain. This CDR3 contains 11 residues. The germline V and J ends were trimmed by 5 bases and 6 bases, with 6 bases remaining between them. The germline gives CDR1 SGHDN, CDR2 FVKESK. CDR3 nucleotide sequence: TGTGCCAGCAGCTCCCGGGATACGCAGTATTTT. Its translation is CASSSRDTQYF.

CDR3 in amino acids: CASSLALTTNEKLFF. The CDR3 nucleotides are TGCGCCAGCAGCTTGGCCTTAACAACTAATGAAAAACTGTTTTTT. This chain connects TRBV5-1 to TRBJ1-4; unclear D gene. Deletions cut 0 bases from V and 0 bases from J, with 6 bases between. The germline CDR1 and CDR2 sequences are SGHRS and YFSETQ. The CDR3 is 15 amino acids.

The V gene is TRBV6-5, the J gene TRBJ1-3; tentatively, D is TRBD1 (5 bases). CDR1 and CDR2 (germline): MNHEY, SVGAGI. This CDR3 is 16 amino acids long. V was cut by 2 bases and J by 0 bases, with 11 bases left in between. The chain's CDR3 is CASSYTRGGSGNTIYF. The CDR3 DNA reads TGTGCCAGCAGTTACACACGGGGGGGCTCTGGAAACACCATATATTTT.

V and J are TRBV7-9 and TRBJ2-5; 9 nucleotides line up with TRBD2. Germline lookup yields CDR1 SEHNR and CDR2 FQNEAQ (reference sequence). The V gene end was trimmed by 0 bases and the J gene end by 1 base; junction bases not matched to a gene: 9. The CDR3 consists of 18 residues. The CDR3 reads CASSLAPGSGRVQETQYF. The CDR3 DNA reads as TGTGCCAGCAGCTTAGCACCGGGTAGCGGGAGAGTCCAAGAGACCCAGTACTTC.

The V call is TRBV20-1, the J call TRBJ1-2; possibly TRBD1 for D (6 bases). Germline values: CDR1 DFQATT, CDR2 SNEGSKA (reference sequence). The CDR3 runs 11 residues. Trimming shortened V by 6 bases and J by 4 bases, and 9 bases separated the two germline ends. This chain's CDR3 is CSAVQGYGYTF. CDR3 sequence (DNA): TGCAGTGCGGTACAGGGCTATGGCTACACCTTC.

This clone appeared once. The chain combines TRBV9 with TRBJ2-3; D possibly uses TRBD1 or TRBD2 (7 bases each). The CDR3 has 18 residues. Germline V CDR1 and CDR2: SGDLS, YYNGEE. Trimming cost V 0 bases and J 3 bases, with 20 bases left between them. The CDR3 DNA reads TGTGCCAGCAGCGTAGCAGGGGGTCTAGCGGTGGGGACAGATACGCAGTATTTT. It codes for CASSVAGGLAVGTDTQYF.

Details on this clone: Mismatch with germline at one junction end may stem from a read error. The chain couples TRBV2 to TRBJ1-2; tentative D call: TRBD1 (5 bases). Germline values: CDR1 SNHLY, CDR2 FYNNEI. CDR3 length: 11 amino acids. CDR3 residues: CASREGDGYTF. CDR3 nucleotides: TGTGCCAGCAGAGAAGGGGATGGCTACACCTTC.

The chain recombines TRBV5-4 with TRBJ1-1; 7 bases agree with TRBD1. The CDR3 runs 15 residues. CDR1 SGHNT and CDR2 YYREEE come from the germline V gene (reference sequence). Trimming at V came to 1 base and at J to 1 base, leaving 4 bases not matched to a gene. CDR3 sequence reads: CASSLQGQKNTEAFF. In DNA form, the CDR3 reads TGTGCCAGCAGCTTGCAGGGACAGAAGAACACTGAAGCTTTCTTT.